A single sample is the source of the 18 T cell receptor beta chains below, sequenced in a study of OX40 agonist ivuxolimab in advanced cancers. Assay used: immunoSEQ multiplex PCR; TCRdb lists only in-frame clones, some missing. This sample carries roughly 60,000 clones, approximately 90% of them seen once, and the ten largest clones take around 0.42%. Material: CD4+ or CD8+ T cells sorted from blood, obtained in a trial of the OX40 agonist ivuxolimab. The receptor source for this set is an adult with an advanced solid tumor such as melanoma, head and neck, liver or kidney cancer.

This clone has more than one count but fewer than ten. The junction departs from the called germline gene at one end, perhaps through a read error. V is TRBV7-7 and J is TRBJ2-1; a weak D match, TRBD2 (5 bases). CDR1 and CDR2 (germline): SSHAT, FNYEAQ (reference sequence). CDR3 size: 15 residues. The CDR3 region has the DNA TGTGCCAGCAGCCTAGCTGCGGGCCCTCGCAATGAGCAGTTCTTC. This sequence encodes CASSLAAGPRNEQFF.

V gene TRBV11-3 combines with J gene TRBJ1-1, with D maybe TRBD1 (6 bases). CDR3 length: 16 residues. V lost 4 bases and J 4 bases, leaving 19 bases between the germline ends. CDR1 is SGHNT, CDR2 YENEEA, per germline. CDR3 nucleotide sequence: TGTGCCAGCAGCTCACCGGGGGGCCGTCTAGGCACTGAAGCTTTCTTT. Protein: CASSSPGGRLGTEAFF.

This chain connects TRBV7-8 to TRBJ1-1; D remains unclear. Trimming left V 4 bases short and J 2 bases short, with 17 bases between. The length of the CDR3 is 16 residues. The germline V gene encodes CDR1 SGHVS and CDR2 FQNEAQ. The CDR3 is CASSYIPGVGNTEAFF. DNA of the CDR3: TGTGCCAGCAGCTACATTCCTGGGGTCGGAAACACTGAAGCTTTCTTT.

This sequence joins TRBV6-5 and TRBJ1-3, with a weak D call TRBD1 (6 bases). The germline V and J ends were trimmed by 8 bases and 2 bases, with 13 bases remaining between them. This CDR3 is 14 amino acids long. From germline, CDR1 is MNHEY and CDR2 SVGAGI. CDR3 loop: CASGQTRTGNTIYF. CDR3 DNA sequence: TGTGCCAGCGGACAGACTCGCACTGGAAACACCATATATTTT.

The chain is built from TRBV18 and TRBJ1-2; D remains unclear. CDR3 length: 12 amino acids. Germline loops: CDR1 KGHSH, CDR2 LQKENI. V gave up 0 bases and J gave up 8 bases, with 7 bases separating them. In DNA form, the CDR3 reads TGTGCCAGCTCACCACCCGGGGTCGGCTACACCTTC. Translated: CASSPPGVGYTF.

V usage is TRBV11-2 and J usage is TRBJ2-5; 7 nucleotides align to TRBD1. The closer fit of TRBJ2-7 to the DNA end suggests the J call may be wrong. Germline V gives CDR1 SGHAT, CDR2 FQNNGV. The CDR3 runs 15 residues. The CDR3 DNA sequence: TGTGCCAGCAGCATTGGGGTGGACAGGCTATACGAGCAGTACTTC. Protein sequence: CASSIGVDRLYEQYF.

The chain employs TRBV9 and TRBJ2-3; 7 bases are a match to TRBD2. CDR3 length: 13 residues. With 7 bases clipped from V and 2 bases from J, the junction kept 4 bases outside the gene matches. Per germline, CDR1 SGDLS and CDR2 YYNGEE. The CDR3 protein is CASSAGATDTQYF. CDR3 nucleotides: TGTGCCAGCTCTGCGGGAGCCACAGATACGCAGTATTTT.

The chain carries TRBV11-3 and TRBJ2-1; the match to TRBD2 covers 9 bases. This CDR3 comprises 15 residues. Germline CDR1 and CDR2: SGHNT and YENEEA. V was clipped by 5 bases and J by 7 bases; unmatched bases: 9. The CDR3 DNA sequence: TGTGCCAGCAGCCCGACGCGAACTAGCGGGAATGAGCAGTTCTTC. Its translation: CASSPTRTSGNEQFF.

This chain connects TRBV20-1 to TRBJ1-2; D is unclear. Per the germline V gene, CDR1 is DFQATT and CDR2 is SNEGSKA (reference sequence). The CDR3 runs to 11 residues. V gave up 8 bases and J gave up 4 bases, with 11 bases separating them. CDR3 sequence (DNA): TGCAGTTTACCGGGCACCTATGGCTACACCTTC. It encodes CSLPGTYGYTF.

The gene calls are TRBV27 and TRBJ1-3; no clear D. CDR1 is MNHEY, CDR2 SMNVEV, per germline (reference sequence). The V end lost 6 bases, the J end lost 0 bases, and 6 bases lay between the germline ends. The CDR3 runs to 13 residues. CDR3 region: CASRLHSGNTIYF. DNA for the CDR3: TGTGCCAGCAGACTCCACTCTGGAAACACCATATATTTT.

The CDR3: CASSLRNLAGVGQETQYF. The DNA for the CDR3 is TGTGCCAGCAGCTTGAGGAATCTAGCGGGAGTGGGGCAAGAGACCCAGTACTTC. The chain employs TRBV7-2 and TRBJ2-5, with 10 bases identical to TRBD2. With V trimmed by 3 bases and J by 2 bases, 12 bases remained unmatched. Germline V lookup: CDR1 SGHTA, CDR2 FQGNSA. This CDR3 spans 18 amino acids. The full variable domain, with the rest looked up from reference TRBV7-2 and TRBJ2-5, is GAGVSQSPSNKVTEKGKDVELRCDPISGHTALYWYRQSLGQGLEFLIYFQGNSAPDKSGLPSDRFSAERTGGSVSTLTIQRTQQEDSAVYLCASSLRNLAGVGQETQYFGPGTRLLVL.

The rearrangement joins TRBV7-9 to TRBJ2-1, with 7 bases identical to TRBD1. The V gene's germline CDR1 is SEHNR and CDR2 FQNEAQ (reference sequence). Trimming removed 5 bases from V and 7 bases from J; junction bases left unmatched: 8. The CDR3 sequence is 14 residues long. The CDR3 coding sequence is TGTGCCAGCAGCCTAACAGACAGGGCGAATGAGCAGTTCTTC. Translated: CASSLTDRANEQFF.

The chain recombines TRBV5-1 with TRBJ2-1; 9 bases match TRBD2. The CDR3 covers 16 residues. Losses at the gene ends were 2 bases for V and 1 base for J; bases not matched to a gene: 4. Per germline, CDR1 SGHRS and CDR2 YFSETQ. The CDR3 DNA is TGCGCCAGCAGCTTAGATGCGGGAGGGTCCTACAATGAGCAGTTCTTC. This sequence encodes CASSLDAGGSYNEQFF.

The gene calls are TRBV5-8 and TRBJ2-3; 7 nucleotides match TRBD2. The germline V gene encodes CDR1 SGHTS and CDR2 YDEGEE. This CDR3 contains 14 residues. The V and J ends lost 0 bases and 7 bases, in that order; junction bases with no gene match: 5. CDR3 loop: CASSLGVAGHTQYF. CDR3 in DNA: TGTGCCAGCAGCTTGGGAGTAGCGGGTCATACGCAGTATTTT.

The chain recombines TRBV11-2 with TRBJ1-4; no definite D call. V was trimmed by 0 bases and J by 13 bases, leaving 12 bases between them. Germline CDR1 reads SGHAT; CDR2 reads FQNNGV. The CDR3 extends over 13 amino acids. CDR3 sequence reads: CASSLDKSAGLFF. Here the CDR3 DNA reads TGTGCCAGCAGCTTAGATAAGTCGGCTGGACTGTTTTTT.

J is TRBJ2-7 and V is TRBV29-1, with 8 positions matching TRBD1. The V segment lost 1 base and the J segment 5 bases; nucleotides outside the gene matches: 7. The CDR3 covers 14 residues. Germline V gene sequence: CDR1 SQVTM, CDR2 ANQGSEA. CDR3 sequence (DNA): TGCAGCGTTGAAGGCCGGACAGGGTCCGACGAGCAGTACTTC. As protein: CSVEGRTGSDEQYF.

This clone was detected only a few times. The chain uses TRBV10-3 and TRBJ1-5; TRBD1 aligns across 8 bases. The CDR3 totals 18 residues. J gave up 7 bases and V 2 bases, and 16 bases lay outside the gene matches. Germline CDR1 and CDR2: ENHRY and SYGVKD. The CDR3 DNA sequence: TGTGCCATCAGTGAGACTGGGCTGACCGGACAGGGTGTCCAGCCCCAGCATTTT. Translated, it gives CAISETGLTGQGVQPQHF.

This clone has only one observation. The V and J genes are TRBV19 and TRBJ1-1, with D possibly being TRBD1 (5 bases). CDR3 size: 14 residues. From germline, CDR1 is LNHDA and CDR2 SQIVND (reference sequence). V lost 7 bases, J lost 0 bases, and 12 bases lay in between. For the CDR3, the DNA is TGTGCCAGTACCATCCGGGGCCTGAACACTGAAGCTTTCTTT. Translation: CASTIRGLNTEAFF.